The 12 T cell receptor beta chains below were found in one sample sequenced in a study of OX40 agonist ivuxolimab in advanced cancers. Clones were sequenced by immunoSEQ multiplex PCR, and TCRdb holds only the in-frame ones, with some missing. The data show roughly 100,000 clones, over 75% seen once. The specimen was CD4+ or CD8+ T cells sorted from blood, collected in a trial of the OX40 agonist ivuxolimab. The receptors come from an adult with an advanced solid tumor such as melanoma, head and neck, liver or kidney cancer.

The genes are TRBV5-1 and TRBJ2-1; TRBD2 matches at 7 bases. CDR1 SGHRS and CDR2 YFSETQ come from the germline V gene. V shed 5 bases and J 5 bases; nucleotides not matched to a gene: 4. This CDR3 comprises 13 residues. CDR3 DNA sequence: TGCGCCAGCAGGGGACTAAGGGACAATGAGCAGTTCTTC. Translated, it gives CASRGLRDNEQFF.

CDR3 loop: CASSHPASGNTIYF. In DNA form, the CDR3 reads TGTGCCAGCAGTCACCCAGCCTCTGGAAACACCATATATTTT. This chain connects TRBV6-6 to TRBJ1-3; D not certain. The CDR3 extends over 14 amino acids. Trimming cost V 5 bases and J 0 bases, with 8 bases left between them. The germline gives CDR1 MNHNY, CDR2 SVGAGI (reference sequence).

About this clone itself: One junction end does not reproduce the germline sequence, and a read error may be involved. The same CDR3 can be traced to other DNA sequences in this sample. The chain has TRBV9 and TRBJ2-1; possible D gene TRBD1, 6 bases. This CDR3 comprises 17 residues. In germline, CDR1 is SGDLS, CDR2 YYNGEE. The CDR3 region is CASSVGTTGTHYNEQFF. Here the CDR3 DNA reads TGTGCCAGCAGCGTGGGAACTACCGGGACACATTACAATGAACAGTTCTTC.

The rearrangement uses TRBV18 and TRBJ1-1; D perhaps matches TRBD1 (6 bases). The V gene's germline CDR1 is KGHSH and CDR2 LQKENI. CDR3 length: 12 amino acids. Trimming stripped 3 bases from V and 7 bases from J, with 9 bases between. The CDR3 reads CASSPRGIEAFF. CDR3 nucleotide sequence: TGTGCCAGCTCACCGAGGGGGATTGAAGCTTTCTTT. The whole variable domain, remainder taken from reference TRBV18 and TRBJ1-1, is NAGVMQNPRHLVRRRGQEARLRCSPMKGHSHVYWYRQLPEEGLKFMVYLQKENIIDESGMPKERFSAEFPKEGPSILRIQQVVRGDSAAYFCASSPRGIEAFFGQGTRLTVV.

This chain joins TRBV10-2 and TRBJ1-1, with 7 bases matching TRBD1. Germline lookup yields CDR1 WSHSY and CDR2 SAAADI. The J segment lost 0 bases and the V segment lost 2 bases, leaving 9 bases of the junction unmatched. The CDR3 consists of 17 residues. CDR3 bases: TGCGCCAGCAGTGAGCAAGGGGGCCTTGGGATGAACACTGAAGCTTTCTTT. This sequence encodes CASSEQGGLGMNTEAFF.

This clone occurred once. This sequence joins TRBV7-2 and TRBJ2-7; TRBD2 aligns across 7 bases. V gave up 5 bases and J gave up 2 bases; unmatched junction bases: 6. The length of the CDR3 is 14 residues. Germline V gene data show CDR1 as SGHTA and CDR2 as FQGNSA. CDR3 in amino acids: CASSPTGGPYEQYF. The DNA for the CDR3 is TGTGCCAGCAGCCCTACGGGAGGCCCCTACGAGCAGTACTTC.

CDR3 nucleotides: TGTGCCAGCAGCTTGTTAGCAGATACGCAGTATTTT. Amino acids: CASSLLADTQYF. This chain connects TRBV5-6 to TRBJ2-3; D ambiguous. The CDR3 sequence is 12 residues long. The V end was cut by 1 base, the J end by 4 bases, with 4 bases between. Looked up from germline, CDR1 is SGHDT and CDR2 is YYEEEE.

The chain recombines TRBV11-2 with TRBJ1-5, with a weak D call TRBD1 (5 bases). The CDR3 has 16 residues. V was pared by 5 bases and J by 2 bases, with 16 bases between. Germline CDR1 is SGHAT and CDR2 is FQNNGV. The CDR3 coding sequence is TGTGCCAGCAGCGGAGGCGGAGGGGCCGGCAATCAGCCCCAGCATTTT. Encoded protein: CASSGGGGAGNQPQHF. The full variable domain, its missing parts supplied by reference TRBV11-2 and TRBJ1-5, is EAGVAQSPRYKIIEKRQSVAFWCNPISGHATLYWYQQILGQGPKLLIQFQNNGVVDDSQLPKDRFSAERLKGVDSTLKIQPAKLEDSAVYLCASSGGGGAGNQPQHFGDGTRLSIL.

This clone showed up just a few times. The V gene is TRBV6-6, the J gene TRBJ2-1, with 8 bases identical to TRBD1. Losses at the gene ends were 0 bases for V and 7 bases for J; bases not matched to a gene: 5. The CDR3 is 15 amino acids. Germline assignment: CDR1 MNHNY and CDR2 SVGAGI (reference sequence). CDR3 coding DNA: TGTGCCAGCAGTTACTCAGGACAGGGATTTAATGAGCAGTTCTTC. Its protein product is CASSYSGQGFNEQFF.

This chain links TRBV28 with TRBJ1-5; possibly TRBD1 for D (6 bases). Germline V gene sequence: CDR1 MDHEN, CDR2 SYDVKM. The ends were cut back, 3 bases at V and 3 bases at J, with 12 bases in the middle. The CDR3 totals 15 residues. CDR3 nucleotide sequence: TGTGCCAGCAGTTTTGGGGGGCCTTACAATCAGCCCCAGCATTTT. Amino acid sequence: CASSFGGPYNQPQHF. The entire variable domain, with the rest obtained from reference TRBV28 and TRBJ1-5, is as follows: DVKVTQSSRYLVKRTGEKVFLECVQDMDHENMFWYRQDPGLGLRLIYFSYDVKMKEKGDIPEGYSVSREKKERFSLILESASTNQTSMYLCASSFGGPYNQPQHFGDGTRLSIL.

V usage is TRBV9 and J usage is TRBJ2-3; 8 nucleotides line up with TRBD2. This CDR3 is built from 16 residues. Germline V gene lookup returns CDR1 SGDLS and CDR2 YYNGEE. With V trimmed by 2 bases and J by 3 bases, 8 bases remained unmatched. CDR3 protein: CASSVDVGGGTDTQYF. CDR3 coding DNA: TGTGCCAGCAGCGTTGACGTCGGCGGGGGGACAGATACGCAGTATTTT. Using reference TRBV9 and TRBJ2-3 for the parts outside the CDR3, the full variable domain is DSGVTQTPKHLITATGQRVTLRCSPRSGDLSVYWYQQSLDQGLQFLIQYYNGEERAKGNILERFSAQQFPDLHSELNLSSLELGDSALYFCASSVDVGGGTDTQYFGPGTRLTVL.

The chain has TRBV5-6 and TRBJ2-7; D tentatively fits TRBD1 or TRBD2 (5 bases each). Trimming removed 3 bases at V and 2 bases at J, with 15 bases between. Germline V gene data show CDR1 as SGHDT and CDR2 as YYEEEE. The CDR3 has 15 residues. CDR3 in amino acids: CASSSGTLGAYEQYF. CDR3 bases: TGTGCCAGCAGCTCCGGGACCCTAGGAGCCTACGAGCAGTACTTC.